This T cell receptor beta chain was sequenced in a study of blood T cell repertoires in COVID-19 (TCRdb year 2020). Turning to the overall study: Collaborator samples came from the United States, Italy and Spain and covered acute and convalescent phases of COVID-19. The prospective study material was composed of cDNA or gDNA derived from T cells, B-cell-depleted T cells, or PBMCs. Subjects who had been exposed to COVID-19, were actively infected with it, or had recovered from it provided the deeply sampled blood TCRbeta repertoires that made up the dataset. A freely available public database, intended as a resource for researchers studying the immune response to SARS-CoV-2, is where the repertoires were released. Samples came from the ongoing ImmuneRACE study (first 160 participants) plus 1,254 subjects from 6 global collaborators. Sample metadata almost always included a de-identified subject ID, COVID-19 status, age in years and sex. Where HLA class I and class II types were available, the types were taken from metadata supplied by the sample provider, not from assay-based typing.

CDR1 and CDR2 are read off the germline V gene as SGHRS and YFSETQ. After removal of 0 bases from V and 9 bases from J, the junction retains 4 bases not matched to a gene. The CDR3 has 15 amino acids, counting the end cysteine and phenylalanine. Only the CDR3 DNA is retained, 45 bases long and in frame from the first base. The paper's findings and limits, for the study overall: The quantity of clinical and demographic metadata differed by source and by participant and was supplied without curation.

TCRbeta CDR3 regions were amplified from genomic DNA by means of the immunoSEQ Assay, a bias-controlled multiplex PCR. The authors' analysis ran thus. The number of nucleated cells in each sample was estimated by amplification of reference gene primers within the assay. To quantify the absolute abundance of each unique TCRbeta CDR3 rearrangement, sequence reads were collapsed and filtered. For each sample, productive Simpson clonality was calculated as the square root of Simpson's diversity index over productive rearrangements. TCRdb re-hosts the immuneACCESS table, in-frame sequences only. Its copies lack some clones; in the studies checked, an unresolved V gene accounts for under half of them, and the cause for the rest is not known. V, J and clone size are those of that table, while D and trimming were read from the DNA. The sample includes around 79,000 clones, with 80% to 90% observed a single time. The ten largest clones represent approximately 15% of the sample.

Each collaborating institution followed its own protocols to collect whole blood in K2EDTA tubes. For TCRbeta analysis, collaborators shipped samples as frozen whole blood, isolated PBMCs, or DNA extracted from either of those sample types. Concerning this clone: Its antigen is still unknown. Qualities for individual bases were not recorded, and no much larger clone is one base off.

The sample consisted of peripheral blood. The V and J segments used are TRBV5-1 and TRBJ1-6, and TRBD1 matches 9 of the central bases. The TCR sequence derives from a man between 70 and 80 years old with active or convalescent COVID-19. This receptor has the CDR3 CASSLGVTGGSPLHF. At the DNA level, the sequence is TGCGCCAGCAGCTTGGGAGTGACAGGGGGTTCACCCCTCCACTTT.